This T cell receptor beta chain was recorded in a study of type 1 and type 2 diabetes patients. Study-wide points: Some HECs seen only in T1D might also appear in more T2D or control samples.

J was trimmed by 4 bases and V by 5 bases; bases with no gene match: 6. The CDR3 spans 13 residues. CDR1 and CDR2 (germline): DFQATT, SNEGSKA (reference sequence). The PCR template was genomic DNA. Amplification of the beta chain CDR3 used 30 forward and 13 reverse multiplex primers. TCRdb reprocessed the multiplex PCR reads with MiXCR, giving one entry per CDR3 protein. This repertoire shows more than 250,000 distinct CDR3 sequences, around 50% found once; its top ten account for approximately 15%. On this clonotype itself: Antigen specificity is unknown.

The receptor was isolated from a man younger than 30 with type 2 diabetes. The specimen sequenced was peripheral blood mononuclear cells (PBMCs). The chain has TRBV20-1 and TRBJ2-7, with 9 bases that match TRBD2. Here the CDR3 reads CSAPGTSRYEQYF. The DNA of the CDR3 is TGCAGTGCTCCCGGGACTAGCCGGTACGAGCAGTACTTC.